This T cell receptor (beta chain) was captured in a study of monozygotic twins with inflammatory bowel disease. Study findings and constraints: No detectable difference in repertoire similarity separated concordant from discordant twins, possibly as a result of limited power. By inverse Simpson index, TCRbeta diversity was lower in IBD patients than in healthy co-twins.

TCR libraries were prepared from around 3.5 ug total RNA each. Across eight separate reactions for each sample, cDNA was made. With the 5' RACE reads reprocessed, TCRdb shows one record per CDR3 protein and no DNA. Its table records approximately 200,000 distinct CDR3 sequences. Germline CDR1 is MRHNA and CDR2 is SNTAGT. The CDR3 totals 14 residues. Of note for this clonotype: Antigen unknown.

The TCR originated in a human donor with ulcerative colitis or Crohn's disease, or a healthy co-twin of an affected twin (not recorded which). The rearrangement links TRBV6-4 to TRBJ2-1; the D call of TRBD1 rests on TCRdb alone, since no DNA is present to check it. The source material was blood. The CDR3 reads CASSERQGAGEQFF.